This is a list of T cell receptor beta chains from one sample in a study of T cells in Graves' hyperthyroidism and ophthalmopathy. TCRdb re-derived calls from the multiplex PCR reads in MiXCR, one entry per CDR3 protein. The data show 490,000 or so distinct CDR3 sequences, with roughly a sixth seen just once and less than 30% held by the top ten. The sample was blood. The receptors originated from a woman aged 25-40 years with Graves' ophthalmopathy. Both conserved end residues are part of each CDR3. The order of the fields is clone size, V gene, D gene, CDR3 length, J gene, CDR3 DNA, CDR3 protein. The D gene is left open where the match is weak. The size field is filled for only some rows; it gives once, few, many or a size class.

>few|TRBV11-3|TRBD2|21|TRBJ2-3
TGTGCCAGCAGCTTGGGACTAGCGGGGCCCCATGACTTCTATAGCACAGATACGCAGTATTTT
CASSLGLAGPHDFYSTDTQYF
>many|TRBV9|TRBD1|17|TRBJ1-3
TGTGCCAGCAGTGCGGCCCCGGGACAGGGGCCTGGAAACACCATATATTTT
CASSAAPGQGPGNTIYF
>many|TRBV30|.|13|TRBJ2-6
TGTGCCTGGATGGTCTCTGGGGCCAACGTCCTGACTTTC
CAWMVSGANVLTF
>.|TRBV15|.|14|TRBJ1-1
TGTGCCACCAGCAGAGATCAACTAGGACGCGGGACTTTCTTT
CATSRDQLGRGTFF
>many|TRBV20-1|.|16|TRBJ2-1
TGCAGTGCTAGACGTGGCTGGGAGCCGGCAAACAATGAGCAGTTCTTC
CSARRGWEPANNEQFF
>many|TRBV29-1|TRBD1|15|TRBJ1-1
TGCAGCGGCCGGACAGGGGGAGATGGGAACACTGAAGCTTTCTTT
CSGRTGGDGNTEAFF
>.|TRBV6-2/TRBV6-3|TRBD1|16|TRBJ1-5
TGTGCCAGCAGCCGGACAGGGGGGGCGAGCAATCAGCCCCAGCATTTT
CASSRTGGASNQPQHF
>.|TRBV3-2|.|16|TRBJ1-2
TGTGCCAGCAGCCAGCGGGCAAACCACTACCCCTATGGCTACACCTTC
CASSQRANHYPYGYTF
>few|TRBV7-2|.|13|TRBJ2-2
TGTGCCAGCAGCTTAAAGAAGACCGGGGAGCTGTTTTTT
CASSLKKTGELFF
>few|TRBV2|.|13|TRBJ1-5
TGTGCCAGCAGAGCAACAGGGTTGCAGCCCCAGCATTTT
CASRATGLQPQHF
>many|TRBV27|.|15|TRBJ1-5
TGTGCCAGCAGTCCCTTTGAAAGCGGCAATCAGCCCCAGCATTTT
CASSPFESGNQPQHF
>many|TRBV7-2|.|14|TRBJ1-5
TGTGCCAGCAGCTTAGCGGGAAGGGCTCAGCCCCAGCATTTT
CASSLAGRAQPQHF
>.|TRBV11-3|.|16|TRBJ2-1
TGTGCCAGCAGCTTAGGATTTAGGAGGGATGGGGATGAGCAGTTCTTC
CASSLGFRRDGDEQFF
>.|TRBV5-4|TRBD1|16|TRBJ2-5
TGTGCCAGCAGCACCCGGGACAGGGGGGCGGGGGAGACCCAGTACTTC
CASSTRDRGAGETQYF
>few|TRBV5-1|.|17|TRBJ2-3
TGCGCCAGCAGCTTGGTCGGAGCGAGATCTAGCACAGATACGCAGTATTTT
CASSLVGARSSTDTQYF
>.|TRBV28|.|14|TRBJ2-7
TGTGCCAGCAGCCCCGGGACCCAAGCGTACGAGCAGTACTTC
CASSPGTQAYEQYF
>many|TRBV7-2|.|14|TRBJ2-7
TGTGCCAGCAGCTATATTGACGGGGCCTACGAGCAGTACTTC
CASSYIDGAYEQYF
>.|TRBV27|TRBD2|14|TRBJ2-5
TGTGCCAGCAGTTCTGGGACTAATGGAGGGACCCAGTACTTC
CASSSGTNGGTQYF
>many|TRBV20-1|TRBD2|16|TRBJ2-2
TGCAGTGCCAGGGGGAAGCGGGAGGGCCTTAACGGGGAGCTGTTTTTT
CSARGKREGLNGELFF
>few|TRBV10-3|TRBD2|19|TRBJ2-1
TGTGCCATCAGGACCGGGACTAGCGGGAGGGAAAGCTCCTACAATGAGCAGTTCTTC
CAIRTGTSGRESSYNEQFF
>few|TRBV15|TRBD2|13|TRBJ2-3
TGTGCCACCACGGGACTAGCGGGAGATACGCAGTATTTT
CATTGLAGDTQYF
>.|TRBV19|TRBD2|17|TRBJ2-1
TGTGCCAGTAGTATGAGGACTAGCGGGAAATTCTACAATGAGCAGTTCTTC
CASSMRTSGKFYNEQFF